Sequencing of this T cell receptor (beta chain) was carried out in a study of blood T cell repertoires in COVID-19. V lost 7 bases and J 0 bases, leaving 6 bases between the germline ends. The CDR3 totals 13 residues. CDR1 and CDR2 (germline): KGHDR, SFDVKD. The authors' processing: The assay estimated nucleated cells by amplifying reference gene primers. Generated by immunoSEQ multiplex PCR, the TCRdb table keeps only in-frame clones and is missing some. V, J and clone size are taken as reported in that table, and D and trimming were inferred from the DNA itself. Found here are some 190,000 clones, approximately 84% of them singletons; the top ten hold 2.5% to 3.5%. Cohort 3 recovered donors had two negative PCRs, clearance, or symptom resolution.

What was sequenced was PBMCs or T cells enriched from blood (not recorded which). The chain has TRBV24-1 and TRBJ1-5; the D is unclear. The clonotype originates from a woman aged 30 to 39 who had recovered from COVID-19. The CDR3 sequence: CATRRDSNQPQHF. CDR3 bases: TGTGCCACCAGGAGGGATAGCAATCAGCCCCAGCATTTT.